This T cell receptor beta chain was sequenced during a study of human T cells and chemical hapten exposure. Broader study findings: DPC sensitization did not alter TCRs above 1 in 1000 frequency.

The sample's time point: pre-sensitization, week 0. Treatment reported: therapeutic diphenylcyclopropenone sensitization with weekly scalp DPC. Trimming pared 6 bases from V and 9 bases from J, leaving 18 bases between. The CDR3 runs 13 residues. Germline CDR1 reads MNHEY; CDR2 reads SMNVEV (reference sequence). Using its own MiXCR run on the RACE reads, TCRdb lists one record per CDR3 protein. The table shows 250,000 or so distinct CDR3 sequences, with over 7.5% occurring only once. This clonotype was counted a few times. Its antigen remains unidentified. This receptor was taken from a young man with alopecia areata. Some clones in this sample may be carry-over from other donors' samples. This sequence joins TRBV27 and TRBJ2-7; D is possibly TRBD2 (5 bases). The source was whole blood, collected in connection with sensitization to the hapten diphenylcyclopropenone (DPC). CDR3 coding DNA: TGTGCCAGCAGCTTTACTTTTCGGGATGGGCAGTACTTC. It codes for CASSFTFRDGQYF.